These 14 T cell receptor beta chains were sequenced from one sample in a study of CD8 T cells in Susac syndrome. The authors reverse transcribed roughly 0.5 to 1 ug RNA with random hexamers. TCRdb re-called the immunoSEQ multiplex PCR reads with MiXCR, one entry per CDR3 protein. The sample yields approximately 230,000 distinct CDR3 sequences, around 93% seen once. The sequenced sample consisted of CD4+ T cells from PBMCs. The receptor set was obtained from a human donor with multiple sclerosis.

The chain is built from TRBV10-3 and TRBJ2-3; TRBD2 is a possible D gene (5 bases). The CDR3 totals 15 residues. Germline V lookup: CDR1 ENHRY, CDR2 SYGVKD. V was trimmed by 5 bases and J by 8 bases, leaving 20 bases between them. This chain's CDR3 is CAISPRDATAGTQYF. The CDR3 region has the DNA TGTGCCATCAGTCCCCGCGACGCAACGGCGGGTACGCAGTATTTT.

The chain is built from TRBV5-1 and TRBJ2-7, with D unresolved. V lost 3 bases and J 3 bases, leaving 16 bases between the germline ends. Germline CDR1 and CDR2: SGHRS and YFSETQ. The CDR3 runs to 15 residues. CDR3 residues: CASSSDPSGGYEQYF. The DNA for the CDR3 is TGCGCCAGCAGCTCGGACCCCAGTGGCGGCTACGAGCAGTACTTC.

V is TRBV20-1 and J is TRBJ2-1; 7 positions agree with TRBD2. Germline CDR1 DFQATT, CDR2 SNEGSKA (reference sequence). The V gene end was trimmed by 5 bases and the J gene end by 1 base; junction bases not matched to a gene: 14. The CDR3 contains 17 residues. CDR3 nucleotides: TGCAGTGCTCCCCGCGCGGGGGTCGAGACGTCCTACAATGAGCAGTTCTTC. This gives the protein CSAPRAGVETSYNEQFF.

This chain links TRBV30 with TRBJ2-1, with D unresolved. Trimming took 5 bases from V and 0 from J, leaving 8 bases between them. The CDR3 totals 13 residues. Germline assignment: CDR1 GTSNPN and CDR2 SVGIG (reference sequence). CDR3 DNA sequence: TGTGCCTGGTCCCGGAGCTCCTACAATGAGCAGTTCTTC. Protein: CAWSRSSYNEQFF.

This chain links TRBV6-5 with TRBJ2-5; D is possibly TRBD1 (6 bases). CDR3 length: 15 residues. Germline V CDR1 and CDR2: MNHEY, SVGAGI. V lost 7 bases to trimming and J lost 1 base, with 16 bases between them. DNA for the CDR3: TGTGCCAGCAATCCTACCGGGACATCCCAAGAGACCCAGTACTTC. The encoded protein is CASNPTGTSQETQYF.

This chain uses TRBV10-3 with TRBJ2-5; TRBD1 matches 10 bases. The CDR3 contains 14 residues. Germline V gene sequence: CDR1 ENHRY, CDR2 SYGVKD. V shed 6 bases, J shed 2 bases, and the junction held 3 bases outside the gene matches. The CDR3 DNA is TGTGCCATCAGCCGGGACAGGGGACAAGAGACCCAGTACTTC. Amino acids: CAISRDRGQETQYF.

The rearrangement uses TRBV20-1 and TRBJ1-4, with 8 bases aligning to TRBD1. V trimming: 3 bases; J trimming: 6 bases; junction bases outside the gene matches: 6. The CDR3 covers 14 residues. Germline CDR1 and CDR2: DFQATT and SNEGSKA (reference sequence). This CDR3 is CSASPGGGYEKLFF. Here the CDR3 DNA reads TGCAGTGCTAGCCCAGGGGGCGGGTATGAAAAACTGTTTTTT.

In DNA form, the CDR3 reads TGTGCCAGCAGCTTACGACAGGGTTTCACAGATACGCAGTATTTT. Translation: CASSLRQGFTDTQYF. The chain combines TRBV7-3 with TRBJ2-3, with 7 bases fitting TRBD1. The CDR3 sequence is 15 residues long. V was pared by 2 bases and J by 2 bases, with 4 bases of the junction left unmatched. CDR1 and CDR2 (germline): SGHTA, FQGTGA.

V is TRBV30 and J is TRBJ1-2; the D gene is possibly TRBD1 (6 bases). The germline gives CDR1 GTSNPN, CDR2 SVGIG (reference sequence). Deletions cut 3 bases from V and 3 bases from J, with 8 bases between. CDR3 size: 12 residues. CDR3 protein: CAWRKGDYGYTF. The DNA for the CDR3 is TGTGCCTGGAGAAAGGGGGACTATGGCTACACCTTC. Full variable domain (rest looked up from reference TRBV30 and TRBJ1-2): SQTIHQWPATLVQPVGSPLSLECTVEGTSNPNLYWYRQAAGRGLQLLFYSVGIGQISSEVPQNLSASRPQDRQFILSSKKLLLSDSGFYLCAWRKGDYGYTFGSGTRLTVV.

This rearrangement joins TRBV29-1 to TRBJ2-3, with D hard to call. Germline assignment: CDR1 SQVTM and CDR2 ANQGSEA. The length of the CDR3 is 11 residues. The DNA for the CDR3 is TGCAGTGTCACGTACACAGATACGCAGTATTTT. It translates to CSVTYTDTQYF.

The chain couples TRBV12-3 or TRBV12-4 to TRBJ2-5; 14 bases line up with TRBD2. V gave up 8 bases and J gave up 3 bases; unmatched junction bases: 5. The CDR3 is made up of 15 amino acids. The chain's CDR3 is CASLGLAGAEETQYF. CDR3 sequence (DNA): TGTGCCAGCCTGGGACTAGCGGGAGCGGAAGAGACCCAGTACTTC.

The V gene is TRBV6-1, the J gene TRBJ1-3; D unresolved. The CDR3 contains 12 residues. CDR1 is MNHNS and CDR2 is SASEGT in the germline V gene. Trimming removed 6 bases at V and 0 bases at J, with 3 bases between. As DNA, the CDR3 is TGTGCCAGCAGGGCCTCTGGAAACACCATATATTTT. Translating gives CASRASGNTIYF.

The chain employs TRBV20-1 and TRBJ1-5; D may be TRBD1 (6 bases). This CDR3 contains 12 residues. With 6 bases removed from V and 4 bases from J, the gap between germline ends came to 10 bases. From germline, CDR1 is DFQATT and CDR2 SNEGSKA (reference sequence). The CDR3 spells CSALGGNQPQHF. Here the CDR3 DNA reads TGCAGTGCCTTAGGGGGAAATCAGCCCCAGCATTTT.

This chain joins TRBV6-6 and TRBJ1-3, with 7 nucleotides matching TRBD1. The germline CDR1 and CDR2 sequences are MNHNY and SVGAGI (reference sequence). V gave up 6 bases and J gave up 0 bases; unmatched junction bases: 5. The CDR3 runs to 15 residues. The CDR3 DNA reads TGTGCCAGCAGCCGACAGGGACTCTCTGGAAACACCATATATTTT. As protein: CASSRQGLSGNTIYF.